This TCR beta chain was found in a study of technical replicates of blood from a few donors (dated by TCRdb to about 2017). As concerns this clone: Its antigen is still unknown. Within one base of it there is no much larger clone, and no base qualities were kept.

Trimming takes 3 bases off V and 1 base off J; junction bases not matched to a gene: 4. Taken from cysteine to phenylalanine, the CDR3 has 17 residues. The retained sequence is limited to the CDR3, 51 bases, with the frame set at the first base. Reading the germline V gene (reference sequence) gives CDR1 MNHEY and CDR2 SMNVEV. The library was made by the immunoSEQ multiplex PCR assay. The immuneACCESS repertoire file appears here via TCRdb, limited to in-frame rearrangements. These files lack a portion of the clones; in checked studies, under half of the deficit traces to unresolved V genes, and the cause of the others is not known. Recorded for this sample are approximately 15,000 clones; 80% to 85% of them occurred a single time. Around an eighth of the sample lies in the top ten.

The sequencing input was PBMCs. The sequence was obtained from a human donor in good health. In this chain, TRBV27 is recombined with TRBJ2-2; 11 central nucleotides agree with TRBD2. The DNA is as follows: TGTGCCAGCAGTTTTGTGGGACTAGCGGAGAACACCGGGGAGCTGTTTTTT. This yields the protein CASSFVGLAENTGELFF.